This T cell receptor (beta chain) was profiled in a study of regulatory T cells in long-lasting Graves disease listed by TCRdb under 2021. Notes on the research overall: Newly diagnosed Graves' disease patients had taken antithyroid drugs for less than 3 months. Persistent Graves' disease patients were compared with newly diagnosed Graves' disease patients by peripheral blood TCR sequencing and RNA sequencing. The study was conducted in China and was registered as a clinical trial. A total of around 35 samples underwent TCR sequencing, from about 13 patients with persistent Graves' disease and some 20 patients with newly diagnosed Graves' disease. What the work shows at the level of the full study, not this receptor alone: Sequencing and analysis were restricted to the TCR beta chain. As a limitation, the authors acknowledged that the small sample size may reduce accuracy. Only peripheral blood was studied, because thyroid tissue, the primary lesion, was inaccessible. Patients with persistent disease shared more public clonotypes (about 3,000) than newly diagnosed patients did (around 930). Persistent disease showed preferential use of TRBV28, TRBJ1-2 and TRBJ2-5, whereas newly diagnosed disease favored TRBV20-1 and TRBJ2-1. Persistent Graves' disease patients showed lower TCR Shannon entropy and fewer highly expanded clones than newly diagnosed patients, suggesting clonal expansion.

The time point label here, explained by the study, means: newly diagnosed GD, antithyroid drugs for less than 3 months. For both TCR sequencing and RNA sequencing, RNA was extracted from PBMCs in TRIzol. The diagnosis of Graves' disease was made according to American Thyroid Association guidelines. The patients came from an endocrinology department in Xi'an, China. Each patient gave 7.5 to 10 milliliters of peripheral blood, collected in an EDTA anticoagulant tube. PBMCs were isolated by Ficoll Paque Plus density gradient separation without further T cell sorting. An Agilent 2100 Bioanalyzer and agarose gel were used to check RNA quality, and a NanoDrop 2000 was used to measure RNA concentration. The library was made by multiplex PCR. The sample was run on an Illumina HiSeq 4000. To build TCR beta libraries, CDR3 regions were amplified by Arm-PCR using iRepertoire HTBI primers. PCR products were gel purified before sequencing. The original pipeline was this. Across samples, around 58 TRBV and roughly 13 TRBJ segments were identified and used for gene usage analysis of CDR3 amino acid clonotypes. COPE and FqMerger were used to merge the filtered high-quality paired reads into contigs. BLAST was used to align contigs to the IMGT TRBV, TRBD and TRBJ reference genes, and CDR3 was defined following IMGT. Highly expanded clones were defined as clonotypes with a frequency above 0.1%. Shannon entropy was used to measure repertoire diversity, and the Gini coefficient was used to measure V-J evenness. Public clonotypes were defined as clonotypes shared by more than one individual. Using fastp trimming at Q25 and MiXCR clonotype assembly, TCRdb reanalyzed the public sequencing data and kept in-frame beta chains. One record per CDR3 amino acid sequence lists the most common genes and DNA. The V and J calls, along with clone size, are taken from TCRdb and not from the paper's own processing. This sample holds 450,000 to 700,000 distinct CDR3 sequences; roughly 13% were observed only once. The top ten hold approximately 9.3% of the sample.

Reading from cysteine to phenylalanine, the CDR3 counts 13 amino acids. Just the 39-base CDR3 DNA is kept, in frame starting at base 1. CDR1 and CDR2, per the germline V gene, are SGHRS and YFSETQ. This clonotype was found many times. Its antigen has not been determined. The junction does not match germline at one end; this may be a read error. A further study also used this sample, focusing on T cells in Graves' hyperthyroidism and ophthalmopathy. As noted in the second study: Graves' hyperthyroidism was defined as stable when no progression to ophthalmopathy occurred over 18 months of follow-up. Hyperthyroidism patients were newly diagnosed, with disease duration under 2 months, and aged 18 to 65 years. The study excluded patients with uncontrolled infections, other autoimmune diseases, pregnancy or lactation. Diagnoses relied on clinical symptoms, serum thyroxine and TRAb, thyroid ultrasound and orbital computed tomography. The first round of RT-PCR for the TCR CDR3 was performed with the HTBI primer set and the Qiagen OneStep RT-PCR kit. Most expanded thyroid clonotypes (frequency above 0.001) were also detected in blood, suggesting blood repertoires may reflect thyroid immune responses. A model built on a 13 V-J signature distinguished ophthalmopathy from stable hyperthyroidism, reaching approximately 89% sensitivity and under 84% specificity in cross-validation and 80%/75% in testing. In validation, progression to ophthalmopathy was predicted by the model with 70% to 71% sensitivity and just over 72% specificity, a median of about 6.8 months before onset. A discovery cohort of around 98 patients, roughly 40 with Graves' ophthalmopathy and approximately 60 with stable Graves' hyperthyroidism, was used to find distinguishing TCR V-J signatures. Prospective prediction of ophthalmopathy was tested in an independent validation cohort of fewer than 20 hyperthyroidism patients and some 17 patients who later progressed to ophthalmopathy. The 90 or so discovery patients were randomly split 7:3 into training and test sets. Thyroid tissue and blood T-cell repertoires from about six Graves' hyperthyroidism patients were also compared in the study. Following sampling, methimazole starting at 30 mg daily was given to hyperthyroidism patients, and high-dose intravenous methylprednisolone was given to ophthalmopathy patients. The libraries were constructed in a second round of multiplex PCR and then size-selected and purified. Paired-end sequencing of the libraries was performed with 100 bp reads on an Illumina HiSeq2000. Raw data were processed with SOAPnuke, discarding reads with adapters, uncalled bases, mean Phred below 15, or no exact constant-primer or identifier match. COPE v1.2.5 was used to merge the high-quality paired reads, and each unique nucleotide sequence was defined as a clonotype. Clonotypes were aligned to IMGT TRBV, TRBD and TRBJ reference segments using MiTCR v1.1. Only V-J combinations with frequency above 0.0001, covering about 99% of repertoires, were analysed. The TCS score was defined as the ratio of F50 (clonal expansion) to E x V (chaos), calculated using BLOSUM62-based TCRdist between CDR3 peptides within each V-J. Welch's t-statistics and random forest reduced 450 to 600 V-J features to 10 to 15, which were used in a naive Bayes classifier (R e1071). Sample size was not statistically predetermined, and investigators were not blinded to group allocation. According to the paper, TCR Vbeta CDR3 sequencing was carried out on more than 120 peripheral blood samples, which came from under 50 ophthalmopathy, around 75 hyperthyroidism and approximately 17 progressor patients.

The clonotype originates from a man younger than 45 with Graves disease. Donor details come from another sample of the same person, matched by shared clones. The material was peripheral blood mononuclear cells (PBMCs), obtained at new diagnosis, from a patient treated with antithyroid drugs. The chain links TRBV5-1 with TRBJ2-7; no D segment can be confidently identified. The CDR3 is CASSLNGAYEQYF. The bases read TGTGCCAGCAGCTTGAACGGAGCCTACGAGCAGTACTTC. Extended through the reference TRBV5-1 and TRBJ2-7 proteins, this CDR3 yields the full variable domain: KAGVTQTPRYLIKTRGQQVTLSCSPISGHRSVSWYQQTPGQGLQFLFEYFSETQRNKGNFPGRFSGRQFSNSRSEMNVSTLELGDSALYLCASSLNGAYEQYFGPGTRLTVT.